This TCR beta chain was sequenced during a study of blood T cells in healthy people across ages. Study conclusions and caveats: Not knowing donor CMV status may have confounded expanded clonotype changes.

A second PCR, run for about 7 to 12 cycles, used a sample-barcoded 5' primer plus a J-beta primer mix. TCRdb re-analysed the 5' RACE reads in MiXCR, keeping a single row per CDR3 protein. This sample has almost 1 million distinct CDR3 sequences, with just over 50% found just once. The CDR3 loop spans 15 amino acids. Trimming cost V 4 bases and J 7 bases; bases outside gene matches: 10. Per the germline V gene, CDR1 is DFQATT and CDR2 is SNEGSKA (reference sequence). Points on this clonotype: As yet, its antigen is unknown.

Sequences were obtained from blood. This chain connects TRBV20-1 to TRBJ2-1; TRBD2 aligns across 10 bases. This clonotype originated in a woman in her sixties in good health. The CDR3 region has the DNA TGCAGTGCTATAGGGAGAAGCGGGAGGGATAATGAGCAGTTCTTC. This encodes CSAIGRSGRDNEQFF.